The 32 T cell receptor beta chains presented below share a single source sample, sequenced in a study of blood T cell repertoires in COVID-19. Assay used: immunoSEQ multiplex PCR; TCRdb lists only in-frame clones, some missing. The sample consists of roughly 73,000 clones, approximately 89% of them appearing once. Sequencing was performed on peripheral blood. All receptors come from a man at least 80 years old with acute or convalescent COVID-19.

The gene calls are TRBV9 and TRBJ1-2; 10 positions match TRBD1. CDR1 and CDR2 (germline): SGDLS, YYNGEE. V was pared by 0 bases and J by 4 bases, with 3 bases of the junction left unmatched. The CDR3 has 15 residues. The DNA for the CDR3 is TGTGCCAGCAGCGTAGGACAGGGGGCGTCCTATGGCTACACCTTC. As protein: CASSVGQGASYGYTF.

The chain has TRBV5-1 and TRBJ2-6, with D possibly TRBD2 on 5 matching bases. Germline V gene sequence: CDR1 SGHRS, CDR2 YFSETQ. Trimming pared 3 bases from V and 1 base from J, leaving 8 bases between. The CDR3 has 15 amino acids. In nucleotides, the CDR3 is TGCGCCAGCAGCTGGACTTTATCTGGGGCCAACGTCCTGACTTTC. Translated, it gives CASSWTLSGANVLTF.

The V call is TRBV7-8, the J call TRBJ1-3, with a weak D call TRBD1 (5 bases). The CDR3 sequence is 14 residues long. The V end lost 5 bases, the J end lost 1 base, and 9 bases lay between the germline ends. Germline values: CDR1 SGHVS, CDR2 FQNEAQ. The CDR3, as DNA: TGTGCCAGCAGCCCTCAGGGTTCTGGAAACACCATATATTTT. Residues: CASSPQGSGNTIYF.

This clone was counted once. The chain uses TRBV19 and TRBJ2-5, with 9 bases identical to TRBD1. The trim removed 5 bases at V and 5 bases at J, leaving 6 bases unmatched. This CDR3 is built from 14 residues. CDR1 and CDR2 (germline): LNHDA, SQIVND (reference sequence). Here the CDR3 DNA reads TGTGCCAGTAGTGCCACAGGGGGCGGCGAGACCCAGTACTTC. Encoded protein: CASSATGGGETQYF.

The chain joins TRBV7-2 to TRBJ1-6; TRBD1 aligns across 7 bases. This CDR3 is built from 13 residues. Unmatched junction bases numbered 1, after V lost 6 bases and J lost 5 bases. From germline, CDR1 is SGHTA and CDR2 FQGNSA. The DNA of the CDR3 is TGTGCCAGCAGAGGACAGGATAATTCACCCCTCCACTTT. The encoded protein is CASRGQDNSPLHF.

The chain has TRBV24-1 and TRBJ2-3; TRBD1 matches 7 bases. Trimming removed 6 bases from V and 5 bases from J; junction bases left unmatched: 7. Germline V lookup: CDR1 KGHDR, CDR2 SFDVKD. The CDR3 has 14 amino acids. The CDR3 sequence is CATSTGEARDTQYF. CDR3 sequence (DNA): TGTGCCACCAGTACAGGGGAAGCGAGAGATACGCAGTATTTT.

This clone has a handful of counts. The chain combines TRBV12-3 or TRBV12-4 with TRBJ1-2; no clear D gene. This CDR3 contains 13 residues. With 1 base removed from V and 1 base from J, the gap between germline ends came to 4 bases. The CDR3 is CASSLDGNYGYTF. The CDR3 DNA reads as TGTGCCAGCAGTTTAGACGGTAACTATGGCTACACCTTC.

This sequence joins TRBV19 and TRBJ1-6; TRBD1 aligns across 7 bases. CDR1 LNHDA and CDR2 SQIVND come from the germline V gene (reference sequence). CDR3 length: 17 amino acids. V lost 5 bases to trimming and J lost 0 bases; unmatched junction nucleotides: 7. The CDR3: CASSVRAGGSYNSPLHF. In DNA form, the CDR3 reads TGTGCCAGTAGTGTAAGGGCAGGGGGCTCCTATAATTCACCCCTCCACTTT.

V is TRBV7-9 and J is TRBJ2-7; a possible D gene is TRBD2 (6 bases). The CDR3 totals 14 residues. V lost 8 bases to trimming and J lost 0 bases, with 14 bases between them. Per germline, CDR1 SEHNR and CDR2 FQNEAQ (reference sequence). CDR3 nucleotides: TGTGCCAGCCGGGGGAGCGGGTCCTCCTACGAGCAGTACTTC. This translates into CASRGSGSSYEQYF.

The gene calls are TRBV2 and TRBJ1-1, with 9 bases lining up with TRBD1. This CDR3 is 13 amino acids long. CDR1 SNHLY and CDR2 FYNNEI come from the germline V gene. The V segment lost 9 bases and the J segment 1 base; nucleotides outside the gene matches: 3. As DNA, the CDR3 is TGTGCCAGTGGGACAGGGAGGAACACTGAAGCTTTCTTT. Its translation: CASGTGRNTEAFF.

Comments on this clone: At the DNA level, this CDR3 is encoded by other sequences in the same sample as well. This rearrangement joins TRBV12-5 to TRBJ1-1; tentative D call: TRBD1 (6 bases). The V gene's germline CDR1 is LGHNT and CDR2 FRNRAP. CDR3 length: 14 residues. V lost 5 bases to trimming and J lost 0 bases, with 10 bases between them. In DNA form, the CDR3 reads TGTGCTAGTGGTCTGGGGACACTGAACACTGAAGCTTTCTTT. Translating gives CASGLGTLNTEAFF.

The rearrangement uses TRBV2 and TRBJ2-2; 7 bases map to TRBD2. This CDR3 region has 17 residues. The V gene end was trimmed by 6 bases and the J gene end by 3 bases; junction bases not matched to a gene: 13. In germline, CDR1 is SNHLY, CDR2 FYNNEI. CDR3 coding DNA: TGTGCCAGCAGCGTTGAGGGTTTCCGGGGGGACACCGGGGAGCTGTTTTTT. Protein sequence: CASSVEGFRGDTGELFF.

The V gene is TRBV7-9, the J gene TRBJ1-1, with D maybe TRBD1 (6 bases). V was trimmed by 1 base and J by 1 base, leaving 10 bases between them. The CDR3 length is 15 residues. CDR1 is SEHNR, CDR2 FQNEAQ, per germline (reference sequence). The CDR3 bases are TGTGCCAGCAGCTTAGGACAGGCCACGAACACTGAAGCTTTCTTT. Translating gives CASSLGQATNTEAFF.

The chain has TRBV18 and TRBJ1-3; TRBD1 matches 9 bases. Germline trimming cut 0 bases from V and 3 bases from J; bases unmatched to any gene: 6. This CDR3 is built from 17 residues. Germline assignment: CDR1 KGHSH and CDR2 LQKENI. The CDR3 sequence is CASSPPNRGQSGNTIYF. Written as DNA, the CDR3 is TGTGCCAGCTCACCACCGAACAGGGGGCAAAGTGGAAACACCATATATTTT.

Here the CDR3 reads CASSAMGQGSEKLFF. CDR3 nucleotides: TGCGCCAGCAGCGCAATGGGACAGGGGAGTGAAAAACTGTTTTTT. The rearrangement joins TRBV5-1 to TRBJ1-4, with TRBD1 matching over 10 bases. Germline values: CDR1 SGHRS, CDR2 YFSETQ. After removal of 4 bases from V and 7 bases from J, the junction contained 7 bases not matched to a gene. This CDR3 contains 15 residues.

The V and J genes are TRBV6-5 and TRBJ2-3; 10 positions agree with TRBD1. Trimming took 4 bases from V and 1 from J; bases not matched to a gene: 2. The CDR3 runs 15 residues. Germline V gene lookup returns CDR1 MNHEY and CDR2 SVGAGI. The CDR3 is CASSSGTGGTDTQYF. In nucleotides, the CDR3 is TGTGCCAGCAGTTCCGGGACAGGGGGCACAGATACGCAGTATTTT.

V gene TRBV21-1 combines with J gene TRBJ1-1. TRBV21-1 is listed as a pseudogene. The CDR3 sequence is 13 residues long. CDR3 in amino acids: CASSTYSSLKAFF. The CDR3 DNA is TGTGCCAGCAGCACCTATAGCTCTTTGAAAGCTTTCTTT.

This chain uses TRBV10-3 with TRBJ2-3; D uncertain. Trimming pared 3 bases from V and 0 bases from J, leaving 4 bases between. The CDR3 totals 13 residues. The germline CDR1 and CDR2 sequences are ENHRY and SYGVKD. The CDR3 DNA reads as TGTGCCATCAGTGAAGAGAGCACAGATACGCAGTATTTT. Translating it yields CAISEESTDTQYF.

The chain employs TRBV3-1 (or the pseudogene TRBV3-2) and TRBJ2-3; 8 nucleotides line up with TRBD1. The CDR3 is 15 residues long. Germline V gene lookup returns CDR1 LGHDT and CDR2 YNNKEL (reference sequence). J lost 6 bases, V lost 5 bases, and 10 bases had no gene match. CDR3 nucleotide sequence: TGTGCCAGCAGCTCTGCCGGGACAGGTGATGATACGCAGTATTTT. Its protein is CASSSAGTGDDTQYF.

The chain is built from TRBV6-2 or TRBV6-3 and TRBJ2-7; TRBD1 matches 7 bases. This CDR3 has 16 residues. The trim removed 2 bases at V and 2 bases at J, leaving 9 bases unmatched. Germline CDR1 MNHEY, CDR2 SVGEGT. CDR3 bases: TGTGCCAGCAGTTACCCCCGACAGGGAAGAACCTACGAGCAGTACTTC. Translated: CASSYPRQGRTYEQYF.

This clone appeared once. J is TRBJ2-7 and V is TRBV6-6; D unresolved. Germline V gene sequence: CDR1 MNHNY, CDR2 SVGAGI (reference sequence). This CDR3 contains 12 residues. Trimming took off 2 bases at V and 5 bases at J, with 7 bases between the two ends. The CDR3 sequence: CASSYQPNEQYF. The CDR3 DNA reads as TGTGCCAGCAGTTACCAACCTAACGAGCAGTACTTC.

V is TRBV5-1 and J is TRBJ2-3; D is possibly TRBD2 (5 bases). This CDR3 comprises 15 residues. V was trimmed by 0 bases and J by 4 bases, leaving 12 bases between them. Germline V CDR1 and CDR2: SGHRS, YFSETQ. CDR3 region: CASSLGVSGADTQYF. The CDR3 DNA follows: TGCGCCAGCAGCTTGGGAGTTTCCGGGGCAGATACGCAGTATTTT. Complete variable domain (other parts from reference TRBV5-1 and TRBJ2-3): KAGVTQTPRYLIKTRGQQVTLSCSPISGHRSVSWYQQTPGQGLQFLFEYFSETQRNKGNFPGRFSGRQFSNSRSEMNVSTLELGDSALYLCASSLGVSGADTQYFGPGTRLTVL.

This sequence joins TRBV4-1 and TRBJ2-1, with 10 bases fitting TRBD2. The CDR3 has 16 residues. J lost 8 bases, V lost 0 bases, and 7 bases had no gene match. The germline gives CDR1 MGHRA, CDR2 YSYEKL. In nucleotides, the CDR3 is TGCGCCAGCAGCCAAGAAAAGCGGGGGGGCAGGGATGAGCAGTTCTTC. It yields the protein CASSQEKRGGRDEQFF.

V is TRBV29-1 and J is TRBJ2-1; maybe TRBD2 (5 bases). Germline CDR1 reads SQVTM; CDR2 reads ANQGSEA. The CDR3 is 11 amino acids. With 5 bases removed from V and 12 bases from J, the gap between germline ends came to 14 bases. The DNA for the CDR3 is TGCAGCGTTCCGGACTGGCCTATGCAGTTCTTC. Amino acid sequence: CSVPDWPMQFF.

The V and J genes are TRBV5-4 and TRBJ2-1; D is unclear. Germline CDR1 and CDR2: SGHNT and YYREEE (reference sequence). This CDR3 comprises 14 residues. Trimming removed 1 base from V and 0 bases from J, with 5 bases in between. The DNA for the CDR3 is TGTGCCAGCAGCTTGACCGGCTCCTACAATGAGCAGTTCTTC. It specifies CASSLTGSYNEQFF.

V usage is TRBV30 and J usage is TRBJ1-5; 7 bases fit TRBD1. V shed 2 bases, J shed 2 bases, and the junction held 6 bases outside the gene matches. CDR1 GTSNPN and CDR2 SVGIG come from the germline V gene (reference sequence). There are 15 residues in the CDR3. In nucleotides, the CDR3 is TGTGCCTGGAGTTCGACAGGGCTTGGCAATCAGCCCCAGCATTTT. Protein: CAWSSTGLGNQPQHF.

This chain connects TRBV9 to TRBJ1-2; unclear D gene. Germline assignment: CDR1 SGDLS and CDR2 YYNGEE. CDR3 length: 17 amino acids. V lost 3 bases to trimming and J lost 1 base, with 19 bases between them. The CDR3 sequence is CASSATLGLSNNYGYTF. The DNA of the CDR3 is TGTGCCAGCAGCGCCACACTGGGCCTTTCCAATAACTATGGCTACACCTTC.

The sample holds one count of this clone. The V and J genes are TRBV7-6 and TRBJ2-2; tentatively, D is TRBD1 (6 bases). CDR1 and CDR2 (germline): SGHVS, FNYEAQ. The germline V and J ends were trimmed by 1 base and 0 bases, with 12 bases remaining between them. The CDR3 consists of 17 residues. CDR3 sequence reads: CASSLGSGTPNTGELFF. CDR3 DNA: TGTGCCAGCAGCTTAGGGTCAGGGACACCGAACACCGGGGAGCTGTTTTTT.

This chain uses TRBV18 with TRBJ1-1, with 8 positions matching TRBD1. From germline, CDR1 is KGHSH and CDR2 LQKENI. The trim removed 2 bases at V and 4 bases at J, leaving 3 bases unmatched. The CDR3 spans 14 residues. The CDR3 sequence is CASSPSTGVTEAFF. The CDR3 bases are TGTGCCAGCTCACCATCGACAGGGGTCACTGAAGCTTTCTTT.

This clone was found once. The CDR3 region has the DNA TGTGCCAGCAGCTTATTGTCGCTAGCGGGAGCAGATACGCAGTATTTT. This encodes CASSLLSLAGADTQYF. V usage is TRBV7-2 and J usage is TRBJ2-3, with 10 nucleotides matching TRBD2. Germline V gene data show CDR1 as SGHTA and CDR2 as FQGNSA. This CDR3 has 16 residues. The trim removed 2 bases at V and 4 bases at J, leaving 6 bases unmatched.

The rearrangement joins TRBV7-2 to TRBJ1-2, with 11 nucleotides matching TRBD1. This CDR3 spans 15 amino acids. Germline CDR1 is SGHTA and CDR2 is FQGNSA. V trimming: 5 bases; J trimming: 12 bases; junction bases outside the gene matches: 14. The CDR3: CASSLSTGTGGKHTF. The CDR3 DNA reads as TGTGCCAGCAGCCTTTCAACCGGGACAGGGGGTAAACACACCTTC.

The rearrangement joins TRBV3-1 (or the pseudogene TRBV3-2) to TRBJ2-7; 10 bases align to TRBD1. The CDR3 contains 14 residues. Germline V lookup: CDR1 LGHDT, CDR2 YNNKEL (reference sequence). V was clipped by 5 bases and J by 6 bases; unmatched bases: 7. The CDR3 is CASSSGTGVAEQYF. The CDR3 DNA reads TGTGCCAGCAGCTCCGGGACAGGGGTCGCCGAGCAGTACTTC.